The present TCR beta chain was sequenced within a study of T cell responses to AZD1222 COVID-19 vaccine. General study findings and limits: Of the AZD1222 recipients, only 5 to 7 were seropositive at baseline.

Sequenced by immunoSEQ multiplex PCR; TCRdb stores in-frame clones only, minus some. The table records some 130,000 clones, roughly 91% of them present only once. Comments on this clone: Antigen specificity is unknown.

The analysis combined second doses at about 4 or about 12 weeks. CDR3 length: 13 amino acids. Germline CDR1 is SGHRS and CDR2 is YFSETQ. Trimming left V 2 bases short and J 5 bases short, with 9 bases between. This clonotype originated in an adult who received the AZD1222 COVID-19 vaccine. The sample consisted of peripheral blood, taken 28 days after the second AZD1222 dose. The gene calls are TRBV5-1 and TRBJ2-3, with D perhaps matching TRBD2 (6 bases). CDR3 region: CASSFPGEDTQYF. The CDR3 coding sequence is TGCGCCAGCAGCTTTCCGGGAGAAGATACGCAGTATTTT.